This T cell receptor beta chain is drawn from a study of blood T cell repertoires in COVID-19. The wider study: The samples span acute and convalescent COVID-19 from the United States, Italy and Spain. T cells, B-cell-depleted T cells, or PBMCs provided the cDNA or gDNA that served as material.

Followed over time, Seattle patients had been enrolled while infection was active. Per the authors' pipeline: Reference gene primer amplification yielded estimated nucleated cell counts. Repertoires were generated with immunoSEQ multiplex PCR, while TCRdb's copy carries only in-frame clones and drops some. V and J calls and clone size are those listed in that table; D and trimming were worked out from the DNA. Of 250,000 to 400,000 clones listed, 75% to 90% are singletons. The CDR3 extends over 13 amino acids. The ends were cut back, 5 bases at V and 2 bases at J, with 9 bases in the middle. Per germline, CDR1 KGHDR and CDR2 SFDVKD.

This clonotype was obtained from a woman in her twenties or thirties with COVID-19, enrolled during active disease. This chain connects TRBV24-1 to TRBJ2-7; D is undetermined. The sequencing sample was made of peripheral blood. CDR3 region: CATSGAPAYEQYF. The CDR3 DNA sequence: TGTGCCACCAGTGGGGCCCCAGCCTACGAGCAGTACTTC.